A selection of T cell receptor beta chains follows, all from one sample in a study of shared clonotypes between healthy human individuals. TCRdb keeps only in-frame clones here, not all; method: immunoSEQ multiplex PCR. The sample consists of fewer than 800,000 clones, under 95% of them appearing once. The sequenced sample was naive CD8+ T cells sorted from blood. The receptor set was obtained from a man aged 30 to 45 in good health. The CDR3 runs from the conserved cysteine through the conserved F or W. D genes are given only for firm matches. Part of the rows lack a size; the others show once, few, many or a class for expanded clones.

abundance: .; v_gene: TRBV13; j_gene: TRBJ1-2; d_gene: TRBD1; CDR3aa: CASSLGGQGYGYTF; CDR3nt: TGTGCCAGCAGCTTAGGGGGACAGGGGTATGGCTACACCTTC
abundance: .; v_gene: TRBV7-6; j_gene: TRBJ2-7; d_gene: .; CDR3aa: CASSSGQGTYEQYF; CDR3nt: TGTGCCAGCAGCTCGGGACAAGGAACCTACGAGCAGTACTTC
abundance: .; v_gene: TRBV5-6; j_gene: TRBJ1-1; d_gene: .; CDR3aa: CASSLRVDGTGRTDTEAFF; CDR3nt: TGTGCCAGCAGCTTGAGGGTCGATGGAACAGGCAGAACGGACACTGAAGCTTTCTTT
abundance: many; v_gene: TRBV28; j_gene: TRBJ2-7; d_gene: .; CDR3aa: CASSSGTSYEQYF; CDR3nt: TGTGCCAGCAGTTCAGGAACCTCCTACGAGCAGTACTTC
abundance: .; v_gene: TRBV6-5; j_gene: TRBJ2-2; d_gene: .; CDR3aa: CASSYGSQSGELFF; CDR3nt: TGTGCCAGCAGTTACGGATCTCAGTCCGGGGAGCTGTTTTTT
abundance: .; v_gene: TRBV7-6; j_gene: TRBJ2-7; d_gene: TRBD2; CDR3aa: CASQRGTSSPIYEQYF; CDR3nt: TGTGCCAGCCAGCGGGGAACTTCTTCTCCTATCTACGAGCAGTACTTC
abundance: .; v_gene: TRBV29-1; j_gene: TRBJ2-7; d_gene: TRBD2; CDR3aa: CSVGLASSYEQYF; CDR3nt: TGCAGCGTTGGACTAGCATCCTCCTACGAGCAGTACTTC
abundance: .; v_gene: TRBV28; j_gene: TRBJ2-5; d_gene: TRBD1; CDR3aa: CASGKLGQGETQYF; CDR3nt: TGTGCCAGCGGAAAACTGGGACAGGGAGAGACCCAGTACTTC
abundance: .; v_gene: TRBV5-4; j_gene: TRBJ2-5; d_gene: .; CDR3aa: CASSASRGETQYF; CDR3nt: TGTGCCAGCAGCGCTAGTAGAGGAGAGACCCAGTACTTC
abundance: .; v_gene: TRBV9; j_gene: TRBJ2-1; d_gene: .; CDR3aa: CASSATDNEQFF; CDR3nt: TGTGCCAGCAGCGCGACAGACAATGAGCAGTTCTTC
abundance: .; v_gene: TRBV28; j_gene: TRBJ2-7; d_gene: TRBD1; CDR3aa: CASSTRDRGDEQYF; CDR3nt: TGTGCCAGCAGTACCCGGGACAGGGGGGACGAGCAGTACTTC
abundance: .; v_gene: TRBV4-1; j_gene: TRBJ2-7; d_gene: TRBD1; CDR3aa: CASSPGQGGEQYF; CDR3nt: TGCGCCAGCAGCCCGGGACAGGGAGGCGAGCAGTACTTC
abundance: .; v_gene: TRBV4-1; j_gene: TRBJ1-5; d_gene: .; CDR3aa: CASSQEAQGGGNQPQHF; CDR3nt: TGCGCCAGCAGCCAAGAAGCACAGGGAGGAGGCAATCAGCCCCAGCATTTT
abundance: .; v_gene: TRBV4-1; j_gene: TRBJ2-3; d_gene: .; CDR3aa: CASSQEGIGTDTQYF; CDR3nt: TGCGCCAGCAGCCAAGAAGGGATCGGGACAGATACGCAGTATTTT
abundance: once; v_gene: TRBV7-3; j_gene: TRBJ2-7; d_gene: TRBD2; CDR3aa: CASSLGLAGVYEQYF; CDR3nt: TGTGCCAGCAGCTTAGGGCTAGCGGGAGTCTACGAGCAGTACTTC
abundance: .; v_gene: TRBV5-1; j_gene: TRBJ2-3; d_gene: .; CDR3aa: CASSLGRHTDTQYF; CDR3nt: TGCGCCAGCAGCTTGGGACGGCACACAGATACGCAGTATTTT
abundance: .; v_gene: TRBV14; j_gene: TRBJ2-1; d_gene: TRBD2; CDR3aa: CASSEPGLAGRNEQFF; CDR3nt: TGTGCCAGCAGCGAGCCGGGACTAGCGGGAAGGAATGAGCAGTTCTTC
abundance: .; v_gene: TRBV5-5; j_gene: TRBJ2-7; d_gene: .; CDR3aa: CASSLAARYEQYF; CDR3nt: TGTGCCAGCAGCTTGGCGGCCCGCTACGAGCAGTACTTC
abundance: .; v_gene: TRBV9; j_gene: TRBJ2-4; d_gene: TRBD1; CDR3aa: CASSSFPPDRSEGKNIQYF; CDR3nt: TGTGCCAGCAGCTCTTTCCCCCCGGACAGGTCCGAAGGCAAAAACATTCAGTACTTC
abundance: .; v_gene: TRBV29-1; j_gene: TRBJ2-4; d_gene: .; CDR3aa: CSVEDATAKNIQYF; CDR3nt: TGCAGCGTTGAAGATGCCACGGCCAAAAACATTCAGTACTTC
abundance: .; v_gene: TRBV4-3; j_gene: TRBJ2-1; d_gene: TRBD2; CDR3aa: CASSQERAGGNNEQFF; CDR3nt: TGCGCCAGCAGCCAAGAACGGGCGGGGGGCAACAATGAGCAGTTCTTC
abundance: .; v_gene: TRBV5-1; j_gene: TRBJ2-3; d_gene: TRBD2; CDR3aa: CASSFGREIIHTDTQYF; CDR3nt: TGCGCCAGCAGCTTCGGGCGGGAGATAATACACACAGATACGCAGTATTTT
abundance: .; v_gene: TRBV27; j_gene: TRBJ2-2; d_gene: .; CDR3aa: CASSLGPSEVGELFF; CDR3nt: TGTGCCAGCAGTTTAGGTCCTAGCGAGGTCGGGGAGCTGTTTTTT
abundance: .; v_gene: TRBV7-6; j_gene: TRBJ2-7; d_gene: .; CDR3aa: CASSLAGRGYEQYF; CDR3nt: TGTGCCAGCAGCTTAGCGGGCAGGGGCTACGAGCAGTACTTC
abundance: once; v_gene: TRBV11-3; j_gene: TRBJ2-3; d_gene: .; CDR3aa: CASSPPNLAYTQYF; CDR3nt: TGTGCCAGCAGCCCACCGAATCTCGCCTATACGCAGTATTTT
abundance: .; v_gene: TRBV29-1; j_gene: TRBJ2-7; d_gene: .; CDR3aa: CSVVSEGELYF; CDR3nt: TGCAGCGTTGTTTCTGAGGGGGAATTGTACTTC
abundance: .; v_gene: TRBV5-6; j_gene: TRBJ2-6; d_gene: TRBD2; CDR3aa: CASSSAGLGANVLTF; CDR3nt: TGTGCCAGCAGCTCAGCGGGGCTTGGGGCCAACGTCCTGACTTTC
abundance: .; v_gene: TRBV19; j_gene: TRBJ2-7; d_gene: .; CDR3aa: CASSMGAGRFYEQYF; CDR3nt: TGTGCCAGTAGTATGGGAGCAGGGCGTTTCTACGAGCAGTACTTC
abundance: once; v_gene: TRBV19; j_gene: TRBJ1-3; d_gene: .; CDR3aa: CASSIVLLQGGPSGNTIYF; CDR3nt: TGTGCCAGTAGTATAGTTCTTCTTCAGGGCGGTCCCTCTGGAAACACCATATATTTT
abundance: .; v_gene: TRBV7-6; j_gene: TRBJ1-4; d_gene: .; CDR3aa: CASSLAPNGGISNEKLFF; CDR3nt: TGTGCCAGCAGCTTAGCGCCTAACGGAGGGATCAGTAATGAAAAACTGTTTTTT
abundance: .; v_gene: TRBV9; j_gene: TRBJ2-6; d_gene: TRBD1; CDR3aa: CASSFDRGRLGANVLTF; CDR3nt: TGTGCCAGCAGCTTCGACAGGGGGCGTCTAGGGGCCAACGTCCTGACTTTC
abundance: .; v_gene: TRBV27; j_gene: TRBJ2-7; d_gene: .; CDR3aa: CASSFTSTYEQYF; CDR3nt: TGTGCCAGCAGTTTCACTTCCACCTACGAGCAGTACTTC